Below, 7 T cell receptor beta chains from the same sample are listed, as sequenced in a study of blood T cell repertoires in COVID-19. Some clones are missing from TCRdb's copy, which holds only in-frame ones; the method was immunoSEQ multiplex PCR. The sample lists tens of thousands of clones, roughly 80% occurring once. The specimen was peripheral blood. These receptors all come from an older man with active or convalescent COVID-19.

This clone turned up a few times. The gene calls are TRBV30 and TRBJ1-1; no firm D call. Germline CDR1 and CDR2: GTSNPN and SVGIG (reference sequence). V lost 8 bases, J lost 6 bases, and 19 bases lay in between. This CDR3 region has 13 residues. CDR3 bases: TGTGCCGGACGAGAGGGTTATATAGCTGAAGCTTTCTTT. It codes for CAGREGYIAEAFF.

V usage is TRBV3-1 (or the pseudogene TRBV3-2) and J usage is TRBJ2-1; D is perhaps TRBD2 (7 bases). This CDR3 is built from 15 residues. The V end lost 7 bases, the J end lost 4 bases, and 17 bases lay between the germline ends. Germline-derived CDR1 and CDR2 are LGHDT and YNNKEL (reference sequence). Here the CDR3 reads CASTEGGFGYNEQFF. DNA for the CDR3: TGTGCCAGCACCGAGGGGGGGTTTGGGTACAATGAGCAGTTCTTC.

This clone was observed once. The J gene is TRBJ2-2, the V gene TRBV6-5; TRBD1 agrees at 11 bases. V gave up 2 bases and J gave up 5 bases; unmatched junction bases: 4. The germline CDR1 and CDR2 sequences are MNHEY and SVGAGI. The CDR3 is made up of 16 amino acids. The CDR3 nucleotides are TGTGCCAGCAGTTACGGGACAGGGGGTCGGACCGGGGAGCTGTTTTTT. Protein: CASSYGTGGRTGELFF.

This clone was picked up a small number of times. This chain connects TRBV5-1 to TRBJ2-5; TRBD2 aligns across 7 bases. Germline lookup yields CDR1 SGHRS and CDR2 YFSETQ. The CDR3 runs to 14 residues. Trimming at V came to 4 bases and at J to 5 bases, leaving 8 bases not matched to a gene. The CDR3 DNA sequence: TGCGCCAGCAGCACAAAAGCGGGGATGGAGACCCAGTACTTC. Residues: CASSTKAGMETQYF.

The rearrangement links TRBV9 to TRBJ2-7, with D perhaps matching TRBD1 (5 bases). The CDR3 length is 13 residues. The germline V and J ends were trimmed by 0 bases and 7 bases, with 11 bases remaining between them. CDR1 and CDR2 (germline): SGDLS, YYNGEE. The CDR3 DNA reads as TGTGCCAGCAGCGTAGACAGGACCGGGGAGCAGTACTTC. Amino acids: CASSVDRTGEQYF.

This clone was picked up a small number of times. The sample contains more than one DNA sequence encoding this CDR3. This chain connects TRBV5-1 to TRBJ1-1; D perhaps matches TRBD1 (6 bases). V dropped 0 bases and J dropped 4 bases, with 10 bases sitting between them. Germline loops: CDR1 SGHRS, CDR2 YFSETQ. The CDR3 is 14 amino acids. The CDR3 DNA is TGCGCCAGCAGCTTGGGGCAGGGGCGCACTGAAGCTTTCTTT. Translated: CASSLGQGRTEAFF.

The rearrangement joins TRBV9 to TRBJ1-1; no clear D gene. In germline, CDR1 is SGDLS, CDR2 YYNGEE. V was cut by 0 bases and J by 5 bases, with 14 bases left in between. There are 15 residues in the CDR3. The CDR3 DNA follows: TGTGCCAGCAGCGTAGCTACGTCGAGTTCTACTGAAGCTTTCTTT. Translating gives CASSVATSSSTEAFF.